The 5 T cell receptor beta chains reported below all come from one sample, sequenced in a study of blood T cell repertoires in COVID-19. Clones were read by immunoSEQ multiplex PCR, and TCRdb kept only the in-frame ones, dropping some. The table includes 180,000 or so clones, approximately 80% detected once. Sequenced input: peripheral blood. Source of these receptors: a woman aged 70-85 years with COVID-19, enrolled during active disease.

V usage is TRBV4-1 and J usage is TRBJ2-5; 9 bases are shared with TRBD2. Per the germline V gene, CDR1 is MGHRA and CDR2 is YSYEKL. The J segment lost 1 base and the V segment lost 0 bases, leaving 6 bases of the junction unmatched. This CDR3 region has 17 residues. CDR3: CASSQEGLASFQETQYF. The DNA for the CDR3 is TGCGCCAGCAGCCAAGAAGGACTAGCGTCTTTCCAAGAGACCCAGTACTTC.

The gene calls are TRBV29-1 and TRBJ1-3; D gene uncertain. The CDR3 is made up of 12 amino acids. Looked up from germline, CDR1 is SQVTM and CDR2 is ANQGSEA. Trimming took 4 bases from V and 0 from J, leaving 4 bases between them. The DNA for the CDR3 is TGCAGCGTTGTCAGCTCTGGAAACACCATATATTTT. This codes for CSVVSSGNTIYF.

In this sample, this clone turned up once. CDR3 protein: CASSLVRDTQYF. DNA for the CDR3: TGTGCCAGCAGCTTAGTCAGGGATACGCAGTATTTT. This rearrangement joins TRBV11-2 to TRBJ2-3, with unresolved D. With 1 base removed from V and 6 bases from J, the gap between germline ends came to 5 bases. The CDR3 runs to 12 residues. Germline lookup yields CDR1 SGHAT and CDR2 FQNNGV.

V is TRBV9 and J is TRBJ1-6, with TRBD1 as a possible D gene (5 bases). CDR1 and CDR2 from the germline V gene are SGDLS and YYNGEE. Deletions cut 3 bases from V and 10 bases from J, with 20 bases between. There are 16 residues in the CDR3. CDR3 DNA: TGTGCCAGCAGCGGAGGTGGGGCAGTGAGTACCTCACCCCTCCACTTT. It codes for CASSGGGAVSTSPLHF.

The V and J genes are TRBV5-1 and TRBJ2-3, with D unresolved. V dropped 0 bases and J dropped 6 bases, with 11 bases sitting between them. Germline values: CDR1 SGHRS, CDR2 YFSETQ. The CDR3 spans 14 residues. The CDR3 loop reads CASSLGSLGDTQYF. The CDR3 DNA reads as TGCGCCAGCAGCTTGGGATCCCTCGGGGATACGCAGTATTTT.